This TCR beta chain was retrieved from a study of T cells in Graves' hyperthyroidism and ophthalmopathy. Study results and caveats: Ophthalmopathy onset followed model prediction by a median about 6.5 months. Blood shared most expanded thyroid clonotypes above 0.001.

A remark on this clonotype: Its antigen is still unknown.

The V segment lost 8 bases and the J segment 6 bases; nucleotides outside the gene matches: 14. The germline gives CDR1 DFQATT, CDR2 SNEGSKA (reference sequence). The CDR3 has 17 residues. Amplified TCR beta CDR3 regions derived from RNA transcripts. During a first-round RT-PCR of the TCR CDR3, the HTBI primer set was used. TCRdb reanalysed the multiplex PCR reads using MiXCR and keeps one entry per CDR3 protein. The data hold roughly 510,000 distinct CDR3 sequences, with around 50% observed a single time. The chain uses TRBV20-1 and TRBJ2-2; 14 bases map to TRBD2. The sample taken for sequencing was peripheral blood or thyroid tissue (not recorded which). The receptor was isolated from an adult woman with Graves' disease, either hyperthyroidism or ophthalmopathy (not recorded which). The CDR3 nucleotides read TGCAGTCTTAACAGGACTAGCGGGAGGACCAGGGCCGGGGAGCTGTTTTTT. The encoded protein is CSLNRTSGRTRAGELFF.